The 4 T cell receptor beta chains below were found in one sample sequenced in a study of shared clonotypes between healthy human individuals. The protocol was immunoSEQ multiplex PCR, while the TCRdb copy is restricted to in-frame clones and leaves out a portion. The table lists 2 million to 2.5 million clones, approximately 90% of them singletons. The sequencing input was naive CD4+ T cells from PBMCs. Subset reported: CD45RA+ positively selected. The receptors come from a young man in good health. Some clones in this sample may be carry-over from other donors' samples.

The chain carries TRBV21-1 and TRBJ1-2; the D segment call TRBD1 is taken from the table without a DNA check. TRBV21-1 has pseudogene status. The CDR3 loop spans 16 amino acids. For the CDR3, the DNA is TGTGCCAGCAGCAATGAGGGGGCTGAGGGATTGTATGGCTACACCTTC. Amino acid sequence: CASSNEGAEGLYGYTF.

A single count supports this clone. The same CDR3 also results from other DNA sequences found in this sample. V and J are TRBV30 and TRBJ2-7; 7 positions agree with TRBD1. Germline V lookup: CDR1 GTSNPN, CDR2 SVGIG (reference sequence). The trim removed 2 bases at V and 6 bases at J, leaving 1 base unmatched. CDR3 length: 11 residues. The CDR3 loop reads CAWSSGGEQYF. The CDR3 DNA is TGTGCCTGGAGTTCAGGGGGCGAGCAGTACTTC.

This sequence joins TRBV11-2 and TRBJ2-7; D is undetermined. The ends were cut back, 5 bases at V and 3 bases at J, with 17 bases in the middle. The length of the CDR3 is 15 residues. Germline V gene sequence: CDR1 SGHAT, CDR2 FQNNGV. In DNA form, the CDR3 reads TGTGCCAGCAGCGTCCAAAAGGGATTACACTACGAGCAGTACTTC. Its translation is CASSVQKGLHYEQYF.

The chain combines TRBV19 with TRBJ1-3, with 7 nucleotides matching TRBD1. The CDR3 has 19 residues. Germline V gives CDR1 LNHDA, CDR2 SQIVND (reference sequence). The ends lost 11 bases at V and 4 bases at J; junction bases unmatched: 26. CDR3 residues: CAPRPGTVTKPLKGNTIYF. The CDR3 region has the DNA TGTGCCCCTCGCCCCGGGACAGTGACTAAGCCACTTAAAGGAAACACCATATATTTT.